These 11 T cell receptor beta chains share one sample of origin, sequenced in a study of T cell repertoires in cytomegalovirus infection. Each CDR3 protein gets one entry after TCRdb re-called the reads with MiXCR. Of 300,000 or so distinct CDR3 sequences in the sample, roughly a tenth were seen once. Sequences were obtained from PBMCs. These receptors all come from a human donor in good health (CMV status not recorded). Some clones in this sample may be carry-over from other donors' samples.

The V gene is TRBV28, the J gene TRBJ1-6; D is undetermined. Germline V gives CDR1 MDHEN, CDR2 SYDVKM. Trimming removed 5 bases from V and 14 bases from J, with 16 bases in between. CDR3 length: 13 residues. The CDR3 protein is CASSNRPSGSLHF. The CDR3 DNA follows: TGTGCCAGCAGTAACCGACCGTCTGGGTCCCTCCACTTT. The variable domain in full, with the rest retrieved from reference TRBV28 and TRBJ1-6, is DVKVTQSSRYLVKRTGEKVFLECVQDMDHENMFWYRQDPGLGLRLIYFSYDVKMKEKGDIPEGYSVSREKKERFSLILESASTNQTSMYLCASSNRPSGSLHFGNGTRLTVT.

This clonotype was seen repeatedly, ten times or more. The chain has TRBV10-2 and TRBJ1-1; D call uncertain. Germline V gene data show CDR1 as WSHSY and CDR2 as SAAADI. V gave up 7 bases and J gave up 1 base, with 13 bases separating them. The CDR3 loop spans 14 amino acids. CDR3 region: CASKGQHPNTEAFF. CDR3 DNA sequence: TGCGCCAGCAAAGGTCAACACCCGAACACTGAAGCTTTCTTT.

This clonotype was recorded at least ten times. One end of the junction fails to match germline, which may point to a read error. The chain uses TRBV6-5 and TRBJ1-5; perhaps TRBD1 as D (5 bases). Germline V gene sequence: CDR1 MNHEY, CDR2 SVGAGI. CDR3 size: 14 residues. The CDR3 DNA reads as TGTGCCAGCAGTTCCCCGGGACCATCGCCGACCTATTATTTT. Protein sequence: CASSSPGPSPTYYF.

This chain connects TRBV20-1 to TRBJ1-2; D is uncertain. V lost 1 base to trimming and J lost 7 bases, with 10 bases between them. The germline gives CDR1 DFQATT, CDR2 SNEGSKA (reference sequence). The CDR3 loop spans 12 amino acids. CDR3 in amino acids: CSARGADGGYTF. The CDR3 DNA reads TGCAGTGCTAGAGGGGCCGATGGTGGCTACACCTTC.

This clonotype has ten or more counts. The chain uses TRBV7-9 and TRBJ1-2; no reliable D call. The CDR3 is made up of 12 amino acids. Trimming shortened V by 5 bases and J by 5 bases, and 9 bases separated the two germline ends. In germline, CDR1 is SEHNR, CDR2 FQNEAQ (reference sequence). CDR3 protein: CASSLYHYGYTF. The CDR3 DNA reads TGTGCCAGCAGCCTATACCATTATGGCTACACCTTC.

At least ten counts were recorded for this clonotype. V is TRBV20-1 and J is TRBJ2-3; 9 bases align to TRBD2. This CDR3 region has 14 residues. V lost 3 bases, J lost 3 bases, and 4 bases stayed unmatched. From germline, CDR1 is DFQATT and CDR2 SNEGSKA (reference sequence). CDR3 bases: TGCAGTGCTAGGGCTAGCGGGGCGACAGATACGCAGTATTTT. Its protein product is CSARASGATDTQYF.

This clonotype was counted at least ten times. V is TRBV18 and J is TRBJ1-4, with 7 bases lining up with TRBD1. CDR1 is KGHSH, CDR2 LQKENI, per germline. This CDR3 has 13 residues. After removal of 6 bases from V and 4 bases from J, the junction contained 2 bases not matched to a gene. The CDR3 reads CASSRDSNEKLFF. The CDR3 DNA is TGTGCCAGCTCCAGGGACAGTAATGAAAAACTGTTTTTT. Filled out from reference TRBV18 and TRBJ1-4, the complete variable domain reads NAGVMQNPRHLVRRRGQEARLRCSPMKGHSHVYWYRQLPEEGLKFMVYLQKENIIDESGMPKERFSAEFPKEGPSILRIQQVVRGDSAAYFCASSRDSNEKLFFGSGTQLSVL.

This clonotype was detected many times. This chain connects TRBV15 to TRBJ2-3; 11 nucleotides match TRBD1. The CDR3 sequence is 16 residues long. J gave up 4 bases and V 6 bases, and 9 bases lay outside the gene matches. CDR1 and CDR2 (germline): LNHNV, YYDKDF (reference sequence). This chain's CDR3 is CATRKNLGQGADTQYF. The DNA for the CDR3 is TGTGCCACCAGAAAAAATCTGGGACAGGGGGCAGATACGCAGTATTTT.

The chain carries TRBV20-1 and TRBJ2-5; 13 bases fit TRBD2. The trim removed 3 bases at V and 2 bases at J, leaving 12 bases unmatched. The germline CDR1 and CDR2 sequences are DFQATT and SNEGSKA (reference sequence). The CDR3 length is 18 residues. The CDR3 is CSARPLAGGPGWQETQYF. The CDR3 nucleotides are TGCAGTGCTAGGCCACTAGCGGGGGGGCCTGGTTGGCAAGAGACCCAGTACTTC.

The chain links TRBV20-1 to TRBJ2-3, with D possibly TRBD2 on 5 matching bases. Germline assignment: CDR1 DFQATT and CDR2 SNEGSKA (reference sequence). Trimming took 7 bases from V and 0 from J, leaving 14 bases between them. CDR3 length equals 14 residues. The CDR3 loop reads CSEAVPFSTDTQYF. The CDR3 nucleotides are TGCAGTGAAGCGGTCCCCTTTAGCACAGATACGCAGTATTTT.

This chain joins TRBV6-6 and TRBJ2-3; possibly TRBD1 for D (6 bases). The CDR3 length is 15 residues. V gave up 2 bases and J gave up 0 bases, with 9 bases separating them. The germline V gene has CDR1 MNHNY and CDR2 SVGAGI (reference sequence). The CDR3 DNA sequence: TGTGCCAGCAGTTACGGACAGCTTAGCACAGATACGCAGTATTTT. It specifies CASSYGQLSTDTQYF.